These 8 T cell receptor beta chains were all obtained from the same sample, sequenced in a study of shared clonotypes between healthy human individuals. Sequencing was performed with immunoSEQ multiplex PCR; in TCRdb, only in-frame clones are kept and a portion is missing. The data show under 150,000 clones, around 66% seen once. Specimen: memory CD8+ T cells sorted from blood. Subset noted: CD45RO+ cells pooled with CCR7-negative TemRA cells. The receptor set was obtained from a woman between 25 and 40 years old in good health.

This clone was counted only a few times. The chain has TRBV6-4 and TRBJ2-7; 9 nucleotides line up with TRBD2. The CDR3 contains 15 residues. Germline V gene lookup returns CDR1 MRHNA and CDR2 SNTAGT. Trimming cost V 3 bases and J 5 bases; bases outside gene matches: 8. The DNA for the CDR3 is TGTGCCAGCAGTGAAGAGGAAGCGGGAGGAAACGAGCAGTACTTC. It codes for CASSEEEAGGNEQYF.

The rearrangement joins TRBV6-4 to TRBJ2-2, with 8 positions matching TRBD2. Unmatched junction bases numbered 9, after V lost 5 bases and J lost 4 bases. Germline CDR1 is MRHNA and CDR2 is SNTAGT. CDR3 length: 16 residues. CDR3 in DNA: TGTGCCAGCAGTCCCATTAGCGGGGTCGGCACCGGGGAGCTGTTTTTT. It yields the protein CASSPISGVGTGELFF.

The V and J genes are TRBV5-6 and TRBJ2-1; tentatively, D is TRBD1 (6 bases). V lost 2 bases, J lost 3 bases, and 12 bases lay in between. CDR1 is SGHDT, CDR2 YYEEEE, per germline. The CDR3 length is 15 residues. The CDR3 reads CASSFSTGVYNEQFF. The CDR3 DNA sequence: TGTGCCAGCAGCTTTTCGACAGGCGTCTACAATGAGCAGTTCTTC. The full variable domain, with the rest looked up from reference TRBV5-6 and TRBJ2-1, is DAGVTQSPTHLIKTRGQQVTLRCSPKSGHDTVSWYQQALGQGPQFIFQYYEEEERQRGNFPDRFSGHQFPNYSSELNVNALLLGDSALYLCASSFSTGVYNEQFFGPGTRLTVL.

The chain combines TRBV2 with TRBJ2-7, with 13 bases matching TRBD2. Germline-derived CDR1 and CDR2 are SNHLY and FYNNEI. V gave up 0 bases and J gave up 3 bases; unmatched junction bases: 14. This CDR3 spans 20 amino acids. The CDR3 loop reads CASSEALFRTGTSGIYEQYF. In DNA form, the CDR3 reads TGTGCCAGCAGTGAAGCATTATTTAGAACCGGGACTAGCGGGATCTACGAGCAGTACTTC.

This clone was picked up many times. The rearrangement joins TRBV28 to TRBJ1-1; D unclear. The V gene lost 3 bases and the J gene lost 0 bases, with 11 bases spanning the gap. CDR1 and CDR2 from the germline V gene are MDHEN and SYDVKM. The CDR3 contains 15 residues. The chain's CDR3 is CASSFSRLMNTEAFF. The CDR3, as DNA: TGTGCCAGCAGTTTTTCAAGACTCATGAACACTGAAGCTTTCTTT.

The J gene is TRBJ1-5, the V gene TRBV7-8, with D tentatively TRBD1 (6 bases). Germline CDR1 reads SGHVS; CDR2 reads FQNEAQ. The CDR3 consists of 14 residues. Trimming pared 5 bases from V and 2 bases from J, leaving 10 bases between. The CDR3 sequence is CASSLPGGNQPQHF. In DNA, the CDR3 is TGTGCCAGCAGCCTTCCAGGGGGCAATCAGCCCCAGCATTTT.

The V and J genes are TRBV4-1 and TRBJ1-1, with D tentatively TRBD1 (5 bases). CDR1 MGHRA and CDR2 YSYEKL come from the germline V gene. The CDR3 consists of 14 residues. Deletions cut 5 bases from V and 2 bases from J, with 12 bases between. This CDR3 is CASSEGLLNTEAFF. CDR3 coding DNA: TGCGCCAGCAGCGAGGGACTACTTAACACTGAAGCTTTCTTT.

V usage is TRBV29-1 and J usage is TRBJ2-1; 9 bases map to TRBD2. CDR1 is SQVTM, CDR2 ANQGSEA, per germline. The CDR3 totals 13 residues. The V and J ends lost 4 bases and 6 bases, in that order; junction bases with no gene match: 4. CDR3 residues: CSVGGGRGNEQFF. The CDR3 DNA reads as TGCAGCGTTGGGGGCGGGAGGGGCAATGAGCAGTTCTTC.